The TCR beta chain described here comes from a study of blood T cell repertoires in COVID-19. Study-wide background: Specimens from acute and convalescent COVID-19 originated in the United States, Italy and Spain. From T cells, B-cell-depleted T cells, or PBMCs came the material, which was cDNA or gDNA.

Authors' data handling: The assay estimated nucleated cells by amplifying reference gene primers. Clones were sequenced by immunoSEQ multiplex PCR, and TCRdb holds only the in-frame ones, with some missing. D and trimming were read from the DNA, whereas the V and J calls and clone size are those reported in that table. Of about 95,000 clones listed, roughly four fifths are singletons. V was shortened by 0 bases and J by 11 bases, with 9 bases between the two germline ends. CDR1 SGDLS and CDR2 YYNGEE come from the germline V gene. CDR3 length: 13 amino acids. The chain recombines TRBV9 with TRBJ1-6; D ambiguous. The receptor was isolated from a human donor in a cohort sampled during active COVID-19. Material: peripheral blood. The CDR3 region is CASSVDGMPPLHF. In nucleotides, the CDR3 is TGTGCCAGCAGCGTAGATGGCATGCCACCCCTCCACTTT.